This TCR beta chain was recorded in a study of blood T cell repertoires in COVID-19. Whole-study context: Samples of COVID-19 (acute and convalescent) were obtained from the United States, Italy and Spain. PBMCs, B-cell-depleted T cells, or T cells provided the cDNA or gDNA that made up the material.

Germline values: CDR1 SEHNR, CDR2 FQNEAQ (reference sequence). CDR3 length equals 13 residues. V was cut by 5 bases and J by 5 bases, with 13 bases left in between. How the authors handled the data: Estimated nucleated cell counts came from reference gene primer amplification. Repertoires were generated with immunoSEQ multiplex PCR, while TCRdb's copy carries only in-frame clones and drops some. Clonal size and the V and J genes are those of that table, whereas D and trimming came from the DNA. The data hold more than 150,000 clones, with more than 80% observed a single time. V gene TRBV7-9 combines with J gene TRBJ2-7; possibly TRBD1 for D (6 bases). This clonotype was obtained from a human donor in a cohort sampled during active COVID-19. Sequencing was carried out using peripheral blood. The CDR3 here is CASSRTQGNEQYF. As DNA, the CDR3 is TGTGCCAGCAGCCGAACACAGGGCAACGAGCAGTACTTC. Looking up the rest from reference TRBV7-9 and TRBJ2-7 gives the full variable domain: DTGVSQNPRHKITKRGQNVTFRCDPISEHNRLYWYRQTLGQGPEFLTYFQNEAQLEKSRLLSDRFSAERPKGSFSTLEIQRTEQGDSAMYLCASSRTQGNEQYFGPGTRLTVT.